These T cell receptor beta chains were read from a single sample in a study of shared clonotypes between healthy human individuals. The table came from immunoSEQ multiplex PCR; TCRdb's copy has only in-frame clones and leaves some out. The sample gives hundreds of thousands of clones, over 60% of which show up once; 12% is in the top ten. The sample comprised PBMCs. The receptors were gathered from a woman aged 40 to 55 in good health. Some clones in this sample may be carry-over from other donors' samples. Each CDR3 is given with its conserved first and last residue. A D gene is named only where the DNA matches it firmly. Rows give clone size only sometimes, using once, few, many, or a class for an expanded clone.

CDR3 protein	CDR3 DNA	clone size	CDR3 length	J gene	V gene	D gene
CASSFVMYSTTGSNQPQHF	TGTGCCAGCAGCTTCGTTATGTATTCCACGACAGGGAGCAATCAGCCCCAGCATTTT	-	19	TRBJ1-5	TRBV5-6	TRBD1
CAISAVSGIRTDTQYF	TGTGCCATCAGTGCGGTTAGCGGGATTAGGACAGATACGCAGTATTTT	-	16	TRBJ2-3	TRBV10-3	TRBD2
CASSLQGTLQEQYF	TGTGCCAGCAGCTTACAGGGTACCCTACAAGAGCAGTACTTC	-	14	TRBJ2-7	TRBV5-4	-
CASSWDRVADTQYF	TGCGCCAGCAGTTGGGACAGGGTCGCAGATACGCAGTATTTT	-	14	TRBJ2-3	TRBV5-1	TRBD1
CASSSAITTHEQYF	TGTGCCAGCAGTTCCGCCATAACCACTCACGAGCAGTACTTC	-	14	TRBJ2-7	TRBV6-5	-
CSVEQGAVGNGELFF	TGCAGCGTTGAGCAGGGGGCGGTCGGAAACGGGGAGCTGTTTTTT	few	15	TRBJ2-2	TRBV29-1	TRBD1
CASSLGTSGDSDTQYF	TGTGCCAGCAGCTTAGGGACTAGCGGGGATTCAGATACGCAGTATTTT	once	16	TRBJ2-3	TRBV7-9	TRBD2
CASSYSDRGRDTEAFF	TGTGCCAGCAGTTACTCTGACAGGGGGCGAGACACTGAAGCTTTCTTT	-	16	TRBJ1-1	TRBV6-7	TRBD1
CASSAQQGAWETQYF	TGTGCCAGCAGCGCGCAGCAGGGGGCATGGGAGACCCAGTACTTC	-	15	TRBJ2-5	TRBV9	TRBD1
CASSYRQQETQYF	TGTGCCAGCAGCTACCGACAGCAAGAGACCCAGTACTTC	-	13	TRBJ2-5	TRBV7-9	-
CASSALVGYEQYF	TGCGCCAGCAGCGCGCTGGTAGGATACGAGCAGTACTTC	-	13	TRBJ2-7	TRBV5-1	-
CASSGGQPPYEQYF	TGTGCCAGCAGTGGAGGACAGCCCCCCTACGAGCAGTACTTC	-	14	TRBJ2-7	TRBV25-1	-
CASSQGEGEYAEQYF	TGTGCCAGCAGCCAAGGGGAGGGGGAATACGCCGAGCAGTACTTC	-	15	TRBJ2-7	TRBV7-4	-
CATSRSQARQDGYTF	TGTGCCACCAGCAGGTCCCAGGCGAGACAGGACGGCTACACCTTC	-	15	TRBJ1-2	TRBV15	-
CATSREGLAQNEQFF	TGTGCCACCAGCAGAGAGGGTCTAGCCCAGAATGAGCAGTTCTTC	-	15	TRBJ2-1	TRBV15	-
CAWASGLAGAPLF	TGTGCCTGGGCCTCGGGACTAGCGGGAGCCCCCCTCTTC	-	13	TRBJ2-1	TRBV30	TRBD2
CASSLDYEQYF	TGTGCCAGCTCACTTGACTACGAGCAGTACTTC	-	11	TRBJ2-7	TRBV18	-
CASSQTYGTVGYTF	TGTGCCAGCAGTCAGACGTACGGGACAGTCGGCTACACCTTC	-	14	TRBJ1-2	TRBV27	TRBD1
CASSPLEGNTDTQYF	TGCGCCAGCAGCCCCCTCGAGGGGAATACAGATACGCAGTATTTT	-	15	TRBJ2-3	TRBV5-1	-
CASSPLGTVDNEQFF	TGTGCCAGCTCACCACTGGGAACAGTCGACAATGAGCAGTTCTTC	few	15	TRBJ2-1	TRBV18	-
CASSFPAGRTSSYEQYF	TGTGCCAGCAGCTTTCCAGCGGGACGAACTAGCTCCTACGAGCAGTACTTC	-	17	TRBJ2-7	TRBV7-2	TRBD2
CASSLAGGPTRYEQYF	TGTGCCAGCAGCTTAGCGGGAGGGCCCACTAGATACGAGCAGTACTTC	-	16	TRBJ2-7	TRBV7-8	TRBD2
CASSPDPTDTQYF	TGTGCCAGCAGCCCAGACCCCACAGATACGCAGTATTTT	-	13	TRBJ2-3	TRBV7-2	-
CASSEVRGGEAFF	TGTGCCAGCAGTGAAGTTAGGGGAGGGGAAGCTTTCTTT	-	13	TRBJ1-1	TRBV6-1	-
CASSEIFLAGDTDTQYF	TGTGCCAGCAGTGAAATATTCCTAGCCGGGGACACAGATACGCAGTATTTT	-	17	TRBJ2-3	TRBV6-1	-
CASSPGRNDQPQHF	TGTGCCAGCTCACCGGGACGTAACGACCAGCCCCAGCATTTT	few	14	TRBJ1-5	TRBV18	-
CASSQGGLAGTGELFF	TGTGCCAGCAGCCAGGGTGGACTAGCTGGCACCGGGGAGCTGTTTTTT	once	16	TRBJ2-2	TRBV4-2	TRBD2
CASSSMTSGRGETQYF	TGCGCCAGCAGCTCCATGACTAGCGGGAGGGGAGAGACCCAGTACTTC	-	16	TRBJ2-5	TRBV5-1	TRBD2
CASSLDRTSGRNEQFF	TGTGCCAGCAGCTTAGACAGGACTAGCGGGAGAAATGAGCAGTTCTTC	once	16	TRBJ2-1	TRBV7-9	TRBD2
CASSLMDSVEQFF	TGTGCTAGCAGCTTGATGGACTCCGTTGAGCAGTTCTTC	-	13	TRBJ2-1	TRBV7-7	-
CASSPDWGQYF	TGTGCCAGCAGTCCTGATTGGGGGCAGTACTTC	-	11	TRBJ2-7	TRBV28	-
CASSFLKSDTQYF	TGCGCCAGCAGCTTCCTAAAGTCAGATACGCAGTATTTT	once	13	TRBJ2-3	TRBV5-1	-
CASSLTRQGNSYEQYF	TGTGCCAGCTCACTCACTCGACAGGGCAACTCCTACGAGCAGTACTTC	-	16	TRBJ2-7	TRBV18	TRBD1
CASSLESGDQPQHF	TGCGCCAGCAGCTTGGAGTCAGGGGATCAGCCCCAGCATTTT	once	14	TRBJ1-5	TRBV5-1	-
CASSPRLAVYYEQYF	TGTGCCAGCAGTCCCCGGCTAGCGGTATACTACGAGCAGTACTTC	few	15	TRBJ2-7	TRBV6-1	TRBD2
CASSPGQQGEQFF	TGTGCCAGCTCACCGGGGCAGCAGGGTGAGCAGTTCTTC	many	13	TRBJ2-1	TRBV18	-